Presented here are 16 T cell receptor beta chains from one specimen sequenced in a study of T cell changes during pregnancy in multiple sclerosis. Sequencing was performed with immunoSEQ multiplex PCR; in TCRdb, only in-frame clones are kept and a portion is missing. Altogether around 96,000 clones are present, 94% being singletons, with the ten largest covering around 1.7%. The input for sequencing was peripheral blood, taken after pregnancy. The receptors were sampled from a female donor in good health, enrolled as a control in a pregnancy study.

The rearrangement uses TRBV2 and TRBJ1-2; D may be TRBD1 (6 bases). The germline gives CDR1 SNHLY, CDR2 FYNNEI. V dropped 6 bases and J dropped 6 bases, with 20 bases sitting between them. CDR3 length: 15 amino acids. In nucleotides, the CDR3 is TGTGCCAGCAGGGGGGGGACATTTACATACCATGGCTACACCTTC. Its translation: CASRGGTFTYHGYTF.

The V gene is TRBV19, the J gene TRBJ2-7, with D tentatively TRBD2 (6 bases). The CDR3 covers 15 residues. Germline V gene lookup returns CDR1 LNHDA and CDR2 SQIVND (reference sequence). The germline V and J ends were trimmed by 5 bases and 1 base, with 15 bases remaining between them. In DNA form, the CDR3 reads TGTGCCAGTAGTCTCCGGGACTCAGGATCCTACGAGCAGTACTTC. This translates into CASSLRDSGSYEQYF.

The chain recombines TRBV6-5 with TRBJ2-2; 7 bases are shared with TRBD2. The J segment lost 0 bases and the V segment lost 4 bases, leaving 5 bases of the junction unmatched. CDR1 MNHEY and CDR2 SVGAGI come from the germline V gene. The CDR3 is made up of 16 amino acids. The CDR3 loop reads CASSLPRGANTGELFF. The CDR3 DNA is TGTGCCAGCAGTTTACCTCGGGGGGCGAACACCGGGGAGCTGTTTTTT.

This clone was picked up one time. The chain has TRBV6-1 and TRBJ1-2; 10 bases fit TRBD1. V gave up 3 bases and J gave up 5 bases; unmatched junction bases: 6. The CDR3 length is 15 residues. Germline loops: CDR1 MNHNS, CDR2 SASEGT. In DNA form, the CDR3 reads TGTGCCAGCAGTGACAGACAGGGGGCTAGTTATGGCTACACCTTC. This translates into CASSDRQGASYGYTF.

The chain couples TRBV7-9 to TRBJ2-7, with 12 bases identical to TRBD2. The CDR3 runs 19 residues. From germline, CDR1 is SEHNR and CDR2 FQNEAQ (reference sequence). V lost 5 bases to trimming and J lost 5 bases; unmatched junction nucleotides: 19. CDR3 residues: CASSPSSSLTSGSFDEQYF. For the CDR3, the DNA is TGTGCCAGCAGCCCAAGTAGTAGTTTGACTAGCGGGAGTTTTGACGAGCAGTACTTC.

V is TRBV19 and J is TRBJ1-1; D might be TRBD1 (6 bases). The germline V gene encodes CDR1 LNHDA and CDR2 SQIVND (reference sequence). With 7 bases removed from V and 1 base from J, the gap between germline ends came to 13 bases. The CDR3 has 14 amino acids. This chain's CDR3 is CASIQGLWNTEAFF. The DNA for the CDR3 is TGTGCCAGTATCCAGGGGCTCTGGAACACTGAAGCTTTCTTT.

The V call is TRBV7-9, the J call TRBJ1-1; D is ambiguous. V was pared by 2 bases and J by 10 bases, with 14 bases between. CDR3 length: 13 amino acids. The V gene's germline CDR1 is SEHNR and CDR2 FQNEAQ (reference sequence). The DNA for the CDR3 is TGTGCCAGCAGCTTACAAGGCAGAGGGTCAGCTTTCTTT. Residues: CASSLQGRGSAFF.

This sequence joins TRBV11-2 and TRBJ2-6; D might be TRBD2 (5 bases). This CDR3 is 15 amino acids long. Between the trimmed V and J ends, which lost 2 bases and 3 bases, there was a span of 8 bases. Germline V gives CDR1 SGHAT, CDR2 FQNNGV. This CDR3 reads CASSLFRDGANVLTF. For the CDR3, the DNA is TGTGCCAGCAGCTTATTCCGGGATGGGGCCAACGTCCTGACTTTC.

The chain recombines TRBV6-1 with TRBJ2-7; perhaps TRBD2 as D (6 bases). Trimming took off 6 bases at V and 7 bases at J, with 22 bases between the two ends. This CDR3 is built from 15 residues. Germline lookup yields CDR1 MNHNS and CDR2 SASEGT. The CDR3 loop reads CASRWEDGSGFEQYF. Here the CDR3 DNA reads TGTGCCAGCAGGTGGGAGGACGGATCCGGCTTTGAGCAGTACTTC.

The genes are TRBV6-5 and TRBJ2-2; TRBD2 might be the D (6 bases). The CDR3 runs to 15 residues. Germline CDR1 is MNHEY and CDR2 is SVGAGI. The V and J ends lost 5 bases and 6 bases respectively, with 16 bases between them. The CDR3 here is CASSPYLPGAGELFF. The CDR3 DNA reads as TGTGCCAGCAGTCCCTATCTACCGGGGGCCGGGGAGCTGTTTTTT.

The rearrangement joins TRBV4-1 to TRBJ2-1; D is unclear. The V end lost 0 bases, the J end lost 0 bases, and 12 bases lay between the germline ends. There are 17 residues in the CDR3. Germline V gene sequence: CDR1 MGHRA, CDR2 YSYEKL. CDR3 in DNA: TGCGCCAGCAGCCAAGACGAGGAAACGAGCTCCTACAATGAGCAGTTCTTC. It translates to CASSQDEETSSYNEQFF.

The chain has TRBV5-1 and TRBJ2-7; D might be TRBD2 (6 bases). The length of the CDR3 is 13 residues. Trimming left V 4 bases short and J 1 base short, with 9 bases between. Germline V gene sequence: CDR1 SGHRS, CDR2 YFSETQ. The CDR3 region is CASSRGTSYEQYF. CDR3 bases: TGCGCCAGCAGCCGCGGGACTTCCTACGAGCAGTACTTC.

The chain recombines TRBV7-2 with TRBJ2-1; D unresolved. Trimming pared 3 bases from V and 5 bases from J, leaving 11 bases between. The CDR3 has 14 residues. CDR1 and CDR2 from the germline V gene are SGHTA and FQGNSA. DNA for the CDR3: TGTGCCAGCAGCTTTCCTGGCGGTAACAATGAGCAGTTCTTC. Protein sequence: CASSFPGGNNEQFF.

The chain carries TRBV6-1 and TRBJ2-7; 8 bases line up with TRBD1. The V gene's germline CDR1 is MNHNS and CDR2 SASEGT. The length of the CDR3 is 15 residues. The V and J ends lost 4 bases and 3 bases, in that order; junction bases with no gene match: 8. CDR3 coding DNA: TGTGCCAGCAGTGGACCGGACAGGGCGGTCTACGAGCAGTACTTC. Amino acid sequence: CASSGPDRAVYEQYF.

The DNA for the CDR3 is TGTGCCAGCAGTTCGTCAGTAGTGGGAGTCAATCAGCCCCAGCATTTT. Translating it yields CASSSSVVGVNQPQHF. The chain combines TRBV28 with TRBJ1-5, with D unclear. CDR1 is MDHEN and CDR2 is SYDVKM in the germline V gene. This CDR3 contains 16 residues. With 4 bases removed from V and 3 bases from J, the gap between germline ends came to 16 bases.

The J gene is TRBJ2-5, the V gene TRBV4-2; D is ambiguous. V was cut by 1 base and J by 1 base, with 13 bases left in between. Per germline, CDR1 LGHNA and CDR2 YNFKEQ. CDR3 length: 16 amino acids. The chain's CDR3 is CASSQAIQHFQETQYF. The CDR3 DNA follows: TGTGCCAGCAGCCAAGCTATACAGCACTTCCAAGAGACCCAGTACTTC.